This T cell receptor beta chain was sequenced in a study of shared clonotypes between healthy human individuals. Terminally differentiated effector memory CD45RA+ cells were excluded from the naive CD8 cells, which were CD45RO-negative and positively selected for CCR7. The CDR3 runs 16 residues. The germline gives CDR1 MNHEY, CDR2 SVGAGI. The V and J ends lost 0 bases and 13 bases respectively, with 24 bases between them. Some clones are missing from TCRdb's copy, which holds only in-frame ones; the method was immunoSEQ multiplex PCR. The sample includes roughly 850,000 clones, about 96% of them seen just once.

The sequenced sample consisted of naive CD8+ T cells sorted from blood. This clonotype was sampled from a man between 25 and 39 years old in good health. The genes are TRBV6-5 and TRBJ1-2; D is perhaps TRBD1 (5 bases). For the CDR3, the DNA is TGTGCCAGCAGTTACTCGAGTACCCCCGGGACCCCGGATTTCACCTTC. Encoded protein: CASSYSSTPGTPDFTF.